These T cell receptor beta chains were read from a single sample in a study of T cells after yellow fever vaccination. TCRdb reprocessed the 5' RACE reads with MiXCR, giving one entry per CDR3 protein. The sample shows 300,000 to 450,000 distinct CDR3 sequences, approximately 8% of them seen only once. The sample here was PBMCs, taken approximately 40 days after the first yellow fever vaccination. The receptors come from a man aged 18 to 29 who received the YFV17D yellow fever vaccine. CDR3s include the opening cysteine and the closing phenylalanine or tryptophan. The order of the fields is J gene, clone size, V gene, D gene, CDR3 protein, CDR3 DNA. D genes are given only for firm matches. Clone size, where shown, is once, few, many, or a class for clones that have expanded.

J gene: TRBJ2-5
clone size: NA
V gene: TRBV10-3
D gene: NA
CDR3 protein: CAIRGPTQETQYF
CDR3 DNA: TGTGCCATCAGGGGACCTACACAAGAGACCCAGTACTTC

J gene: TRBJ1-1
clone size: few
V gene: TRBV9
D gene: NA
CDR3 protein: CASSVEEGHTEAFF
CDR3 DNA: TGTGCCAGCAGCGTAGAGGAGGGGCACACTGAAGCTTTCTTT

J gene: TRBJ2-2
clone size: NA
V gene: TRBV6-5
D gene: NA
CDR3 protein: CASSYSIRSGELFF
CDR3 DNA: TGTGCCAGCAGTTACTCGATTAGGTCCGGGGAGCTGTTTTTT

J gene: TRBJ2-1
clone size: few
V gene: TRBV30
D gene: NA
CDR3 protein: CAWSSGLNNEQFF
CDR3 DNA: TGTGCCTGGAGCTCCGGCCTTAACAATGAGCAGTTCTTC

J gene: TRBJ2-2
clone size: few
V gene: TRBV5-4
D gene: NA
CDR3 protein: CASSLFVAGLGGELFF
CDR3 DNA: TGTGCCAGCAGCTTGTTCGTAGCCGGGCTTGGCGGGGAGCTGTTTTTT

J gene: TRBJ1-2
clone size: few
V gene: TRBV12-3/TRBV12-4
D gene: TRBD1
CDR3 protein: CASSLGQGGVGYTF
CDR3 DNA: TGTGCCAGCAGTTTAGGACAGGGAGGGGTTGGCTACACCTTC

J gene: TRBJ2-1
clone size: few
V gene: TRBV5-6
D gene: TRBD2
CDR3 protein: CASSLAGAAYNEQFF
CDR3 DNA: TGTGCCAGCAGCCTAGCGGGGGCCGCCTACAATGAGCAGTTCTTC

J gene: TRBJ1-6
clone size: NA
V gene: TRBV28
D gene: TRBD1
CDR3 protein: CASSNSQGRNSPLHF
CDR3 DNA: TGTGCCAGCAGTAACTCACAGGGGAGAAATTCACCCCTCCACTTT

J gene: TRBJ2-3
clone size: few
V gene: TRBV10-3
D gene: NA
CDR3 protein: CAISSLPTDTQYF
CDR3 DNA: TGTGCCATCAGTTCACTACCCACAGATACGCAGTATTTT

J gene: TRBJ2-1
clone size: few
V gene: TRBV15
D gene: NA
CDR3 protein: CATSSWGADEQFF
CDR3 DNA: TGTGCCACCAGCAGCTGGGGGGCAGATGAGCAGTTCTTC

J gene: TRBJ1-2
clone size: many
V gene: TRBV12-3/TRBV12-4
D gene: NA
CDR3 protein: CASSLMRVYGYTF
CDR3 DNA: TGTGCCAGCAGTTTAATGAGGGTCTATGGCTACACCTTC

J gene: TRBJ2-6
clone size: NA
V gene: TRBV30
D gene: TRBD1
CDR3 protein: CAWGQGAWGANVLTF
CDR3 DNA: TGTGCCTGGGGGCAGGGGGCGTGGGGGGCCAACGTCCTGACTTTC

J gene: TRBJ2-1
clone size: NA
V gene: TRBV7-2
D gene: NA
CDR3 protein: CASSLGVTHPLSYNEQFF
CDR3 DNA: TGTGCCAGCAGCTTAGGGGTAACTCACCCCCTCTCCTACAATGAGCAGTTCTTC

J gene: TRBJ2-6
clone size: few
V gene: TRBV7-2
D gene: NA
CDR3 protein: CASSFEVSGANVLTF
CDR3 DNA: TGTGCCAGCAGCTTCGAGGTCTCTGGGGCCAACGTCCTGACTTTC

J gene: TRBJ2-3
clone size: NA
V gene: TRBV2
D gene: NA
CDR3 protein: CASRQTDTQYF
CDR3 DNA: TGTGCCAGCAGACAGACAGATACGCAGTATTTT

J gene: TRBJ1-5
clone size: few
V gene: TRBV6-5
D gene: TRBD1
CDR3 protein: CASSSSQGAQPQHF
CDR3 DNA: TGTGCCAGCAGTTCGTCTCAGGGGGCTCAGCCCCAGCATTTT

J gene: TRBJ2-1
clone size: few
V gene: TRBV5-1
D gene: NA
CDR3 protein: CASSFSTSSYNEQFF
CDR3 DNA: TGCGCCAGCAGCTTTTCGACGAGCTCCTACAATGAGCAGTTCTTC

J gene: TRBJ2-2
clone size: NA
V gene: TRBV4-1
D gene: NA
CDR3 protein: CASTATGAPTGELFF
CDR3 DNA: TGCGCCAGCACAGCAACCGGGGCCCCGACCGGGGAGCTGTTTTTT

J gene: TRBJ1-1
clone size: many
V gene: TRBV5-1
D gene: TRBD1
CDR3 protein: CASSNRDRGNTEAFF
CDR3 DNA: TGCGCCAGCAGCAACAGGGACAGGGGGAACACTGAAGCTTTCTTT

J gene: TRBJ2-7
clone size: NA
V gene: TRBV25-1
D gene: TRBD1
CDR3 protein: CASSVPDRDYEQYF
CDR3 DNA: TGTGCCAGCAGTGTTCCGGACAGGGATTACGAGCAGTACTTC

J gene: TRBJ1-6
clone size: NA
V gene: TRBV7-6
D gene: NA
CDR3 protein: CASSQRGGGVSNSPLHF
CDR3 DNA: TGTGCCAGCAGCCAACGAGGGGGAGGGGTCTCTAATTCACCCCTCCACTTT

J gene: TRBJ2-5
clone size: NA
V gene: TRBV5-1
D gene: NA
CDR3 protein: CASSLGRGTGETQYF
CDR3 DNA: TGCGCCAGCAGCTTGGGTCGGGGGACTGGGGAGACCCAGTACTTC

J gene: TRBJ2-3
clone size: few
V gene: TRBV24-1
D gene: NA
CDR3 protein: CATSESDTQYF
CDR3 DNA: TGTGCCACCAGTGAATCCGATACGCAGTATTTT

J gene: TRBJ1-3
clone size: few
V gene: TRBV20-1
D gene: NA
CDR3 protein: CSAQGGNTIYF
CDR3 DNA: TGCAGTGCTCAAGGGGGAAACACCATATATTTT

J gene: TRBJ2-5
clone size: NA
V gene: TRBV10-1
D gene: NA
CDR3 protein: CASSESAAQETQYF
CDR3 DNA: TGCGCCAGCAGTGAGTCAGCGGCTCAAGAGACCCAGTACTTC

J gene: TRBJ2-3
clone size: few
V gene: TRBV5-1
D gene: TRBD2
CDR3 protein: CASSLALAVSTDTQYF
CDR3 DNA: TGCGCCAGCAGCTTGGCTCTAGCGGTTAGCACAGATACGCAGTATTTT